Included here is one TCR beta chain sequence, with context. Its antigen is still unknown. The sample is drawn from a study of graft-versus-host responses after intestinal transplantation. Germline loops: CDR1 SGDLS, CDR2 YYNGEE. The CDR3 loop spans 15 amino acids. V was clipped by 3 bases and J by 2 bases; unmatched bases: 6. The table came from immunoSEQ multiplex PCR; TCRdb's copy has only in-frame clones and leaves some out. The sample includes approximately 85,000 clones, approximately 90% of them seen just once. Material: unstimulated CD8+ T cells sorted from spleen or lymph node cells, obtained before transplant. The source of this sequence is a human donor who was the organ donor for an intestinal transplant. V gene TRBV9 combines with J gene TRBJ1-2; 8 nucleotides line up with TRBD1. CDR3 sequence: CASSERQGANYGYTF. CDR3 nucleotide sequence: TGTGCCAGCAGCGAACGGCAGGGGGCGAACTATGGCTACACCTTC.